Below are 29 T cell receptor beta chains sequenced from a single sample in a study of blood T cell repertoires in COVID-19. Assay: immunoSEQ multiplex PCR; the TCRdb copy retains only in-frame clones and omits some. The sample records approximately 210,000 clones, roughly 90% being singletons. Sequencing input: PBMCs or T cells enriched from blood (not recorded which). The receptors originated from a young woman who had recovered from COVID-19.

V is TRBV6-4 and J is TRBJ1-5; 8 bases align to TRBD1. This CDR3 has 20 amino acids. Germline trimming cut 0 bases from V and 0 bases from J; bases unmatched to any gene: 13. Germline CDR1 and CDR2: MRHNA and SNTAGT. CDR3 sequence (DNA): TGTGCCAGCAGTGACTCGAGACAGGGGATGAGCGGGAATAGCAATCAGCCCCAGCATTTT. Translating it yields CASSDSRQGMSGNSNQPQHF.

CDR3: CASRQGASYEQYF. CDR3 DNA: TGTGCCAGCAGACAGGGCGCTTCCTACGAGCAGTACTTC. The chain joins TRBV28 to TRBJ2-7; TRBD1 might be the D (6 bases). The CDR3 consists of 13 residues. V was clipped by 6 bases and J by 1 base, with 10 bases between them. Germline lookup yields CDR1 MDHEN and CDR2 SYDVKM.

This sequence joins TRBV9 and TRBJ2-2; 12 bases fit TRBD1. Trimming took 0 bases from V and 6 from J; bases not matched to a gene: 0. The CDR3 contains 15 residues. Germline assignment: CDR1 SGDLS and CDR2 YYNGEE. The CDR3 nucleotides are TGTGCCAGCAGCGTAGGGGACAGGGGGCCCGGGGAGCTGTTTTTT. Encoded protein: CASSVGDRGPGELFF.

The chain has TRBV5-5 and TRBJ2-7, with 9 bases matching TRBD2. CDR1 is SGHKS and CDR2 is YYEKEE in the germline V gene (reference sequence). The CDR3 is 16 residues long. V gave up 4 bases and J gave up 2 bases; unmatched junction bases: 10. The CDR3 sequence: CASSPTLAGKAYEQYF. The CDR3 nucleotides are TGTGCCAGCAGCCCAACACTAGCGGGTAAAGCCTACGAGCAGTACTTC. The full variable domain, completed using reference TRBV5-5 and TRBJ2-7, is DAGVTQSPTHLIKTRGQQVTLRCSPISGHKSVSWYQQVLGQGPQFIFQYYEKEERGRGNFPDRFSARQFPNYSSELNVNALLLGDSALYLCASSPTLAGKAYEQYFGPGTRLTVT.

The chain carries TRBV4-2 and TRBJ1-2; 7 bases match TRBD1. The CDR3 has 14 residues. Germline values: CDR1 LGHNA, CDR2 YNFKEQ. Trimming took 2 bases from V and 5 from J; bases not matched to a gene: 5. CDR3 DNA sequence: TGTGCCAGCAGCCAATTCGGGACAGCATATGGCTACACCTTC. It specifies CASSQFGTAYGYTF.

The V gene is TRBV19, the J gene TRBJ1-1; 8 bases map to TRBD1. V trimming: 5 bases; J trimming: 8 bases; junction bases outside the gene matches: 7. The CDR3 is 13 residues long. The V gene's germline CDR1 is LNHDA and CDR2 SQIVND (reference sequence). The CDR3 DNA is TGTGCCAGTAGTCAGCCAGGGGGCCTAGAAGCTTTCTTT. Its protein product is CASSQPGGLEAFF.

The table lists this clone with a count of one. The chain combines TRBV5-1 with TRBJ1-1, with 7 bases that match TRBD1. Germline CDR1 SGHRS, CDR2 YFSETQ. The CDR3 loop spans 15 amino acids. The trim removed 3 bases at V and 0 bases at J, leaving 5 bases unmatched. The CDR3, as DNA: TGCGCCAGCAGCTCGGGACAGCTGATGAACACTGAAGCTTTCTTT. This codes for CASSSGQLMNTEAFF.

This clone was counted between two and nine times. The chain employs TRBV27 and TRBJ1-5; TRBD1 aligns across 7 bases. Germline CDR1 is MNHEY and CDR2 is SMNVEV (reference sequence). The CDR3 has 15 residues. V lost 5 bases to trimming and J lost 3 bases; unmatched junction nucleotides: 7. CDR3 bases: TGTGCCAGCAGTATTTACAGGGGAGACAATCAGCCCCAGCATTTT. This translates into CASSIYRGDNQPQHF.

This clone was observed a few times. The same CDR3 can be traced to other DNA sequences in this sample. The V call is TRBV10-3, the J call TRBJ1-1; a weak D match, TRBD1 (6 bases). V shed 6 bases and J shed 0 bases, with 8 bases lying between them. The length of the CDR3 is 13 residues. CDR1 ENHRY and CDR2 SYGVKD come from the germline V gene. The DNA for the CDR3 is TGTGCCATCAGAGCAGGGGTGAACACTGAAGCTTTCTTT. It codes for CAIRAGVNTEAFF.

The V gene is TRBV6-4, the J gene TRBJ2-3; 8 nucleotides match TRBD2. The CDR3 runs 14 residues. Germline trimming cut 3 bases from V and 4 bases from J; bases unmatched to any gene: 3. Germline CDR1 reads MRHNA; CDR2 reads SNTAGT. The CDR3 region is CASSDFGGADTQYF. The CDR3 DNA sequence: TGTGCCAGCAGTGATTTCGGGGGGGCAGATACGCAGTATTTT.

CDR3 nucleotide sequence: TGTGCCAGCAGCCAAGAGAGGACAGGGGTTAGTAATGGCTACACCTTC. This codes for CASSQERTGVSNGYTF. V and J are TRBV3-1 (or the pseudogene TRBV3-2) and TRBJ1-2; 9 bases agree with TRBD1. The CDR3 runs 16 residues. Germline CDR1 LGHDT, CDR2 YNNKEL (reference sequence). V shed 0 bases and J 6 bases; nucleotides not matched to a gene: 8.

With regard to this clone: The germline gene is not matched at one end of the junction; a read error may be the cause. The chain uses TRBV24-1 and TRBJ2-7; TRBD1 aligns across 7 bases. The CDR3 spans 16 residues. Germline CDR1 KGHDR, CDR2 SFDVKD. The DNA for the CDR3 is TGTGCCACCAGTGATTCTACAGGGGCCGGAATCTACGGGCAGTACTTC. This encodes CATSDSTGAGIYGQYF.

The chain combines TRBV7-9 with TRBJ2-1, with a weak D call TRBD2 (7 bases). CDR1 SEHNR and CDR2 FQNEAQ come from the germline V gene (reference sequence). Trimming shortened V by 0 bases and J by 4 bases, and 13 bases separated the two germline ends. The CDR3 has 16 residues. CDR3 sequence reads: CASSLAGAGAYNEQFF. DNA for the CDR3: TGTGCCAGCAGCTTAGCGGGGGCGGGGGCTTACAATGAGCAGTTCTTC.

CDR3 residues: CASQTRLAGGLEQFF. The CDR3 coding sequence is TGCGCCAGCCAAACCCGACTAGCGGGGGGATTAGAGCAGTTCTTC. This chain links TRBV4-1 with TRBJ2-1, with TRBD2 matching over 13 bases. The germline CDR1 and CDR2 sequences are MGHRA and YSYEKL. V lost 8 bases to trimming and J lost 10 bases; unmatched junction nucleotides: 11. The CDR3 contains 15 residues.

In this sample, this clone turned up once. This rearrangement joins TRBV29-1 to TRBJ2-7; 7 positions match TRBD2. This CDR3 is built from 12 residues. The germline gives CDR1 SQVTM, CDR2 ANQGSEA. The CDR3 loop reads CSGGSGPYEQYF. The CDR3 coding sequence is TGCAGTGGCGGGAGCGGACCCTACGAGCAGTACTTC.

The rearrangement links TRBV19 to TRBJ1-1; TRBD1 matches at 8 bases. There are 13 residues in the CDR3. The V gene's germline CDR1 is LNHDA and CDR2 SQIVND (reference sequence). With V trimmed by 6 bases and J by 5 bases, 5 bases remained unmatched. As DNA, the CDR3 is TGTGCCAGTAGCCAGACAGGGGAGACTGAAGCTTTCTTT. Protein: CASSQTGETEAFF.

The CDR3 coding sequence is TGCGCCAGCAGCTTGGGACCGGCTAGCGGGATCCCAGATACGCAGTATTTT. Translation gives CASSLGPASGIPDTQYF. V and J are TRBV5-1 and TRBJ2-3, with 9 nucleotides matching TRBD2. This CDR3 has 17 amino acids. The germline V gene encodes CDR1 SGHRS and CDR2 YFSETQ. J lost 4 bases, V lost 0 bases, and 9 bases had no gene match.

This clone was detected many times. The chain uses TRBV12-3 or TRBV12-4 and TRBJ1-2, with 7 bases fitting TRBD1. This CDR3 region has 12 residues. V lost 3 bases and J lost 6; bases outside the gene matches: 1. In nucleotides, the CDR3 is TGTGCCAGCAGTTTCGGGACAGATGGCTACACCTTC. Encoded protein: CASSFGTDGYTF.

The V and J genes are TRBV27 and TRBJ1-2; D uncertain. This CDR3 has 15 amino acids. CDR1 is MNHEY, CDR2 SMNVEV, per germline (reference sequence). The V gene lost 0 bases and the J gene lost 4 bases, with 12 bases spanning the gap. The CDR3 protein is CASSLSNSEGYGYTF. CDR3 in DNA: TGTGCCAGCAGTTTATCGAACAGTGAGGGCTATGGCTACACCTTC.

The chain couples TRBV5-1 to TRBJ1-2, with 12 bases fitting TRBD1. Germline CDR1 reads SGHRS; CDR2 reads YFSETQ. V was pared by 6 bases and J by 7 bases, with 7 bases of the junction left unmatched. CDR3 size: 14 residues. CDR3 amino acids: CASTPGQGARGYTF. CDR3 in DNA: TGCGCCAGCACTCCGGGACAGGGGGCTCGTGGCTACACCTTC.

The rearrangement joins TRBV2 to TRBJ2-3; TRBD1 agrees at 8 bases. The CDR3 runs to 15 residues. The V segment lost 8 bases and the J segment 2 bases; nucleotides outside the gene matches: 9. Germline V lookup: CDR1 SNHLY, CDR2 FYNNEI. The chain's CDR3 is CASGGRDRPTDTQYF. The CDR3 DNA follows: TGTGCCAGCGGTGGCCGGGACAGGCCCACAGATACGCAGTATTTT.

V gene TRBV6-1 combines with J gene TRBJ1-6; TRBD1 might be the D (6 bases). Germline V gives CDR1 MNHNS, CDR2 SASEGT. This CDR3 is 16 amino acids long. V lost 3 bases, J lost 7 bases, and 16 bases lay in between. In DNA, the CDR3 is TGTGCCAGCAGTGATAGTGCAGGGGTGAGGAATTCACCCCTCCACTTT. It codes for CASSDSAGVRNSPLHF.

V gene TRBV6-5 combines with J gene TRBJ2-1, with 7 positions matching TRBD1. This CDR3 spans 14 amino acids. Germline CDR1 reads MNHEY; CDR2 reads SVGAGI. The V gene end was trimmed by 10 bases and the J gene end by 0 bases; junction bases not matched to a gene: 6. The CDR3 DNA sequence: TGTGCCATGGGACAGCCTATCTCCTACAATGAGCAGTTCTTC. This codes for CAMGQPISYNEQFF.

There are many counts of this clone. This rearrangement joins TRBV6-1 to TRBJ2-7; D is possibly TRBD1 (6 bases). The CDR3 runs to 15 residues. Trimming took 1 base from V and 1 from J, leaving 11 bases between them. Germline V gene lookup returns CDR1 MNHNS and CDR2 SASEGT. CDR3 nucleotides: TGTGCCAGCAGTGAAGAGACAGGCACGTCCTACGAGCAGTACTTC. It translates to CASSEETGTSYEQYF.

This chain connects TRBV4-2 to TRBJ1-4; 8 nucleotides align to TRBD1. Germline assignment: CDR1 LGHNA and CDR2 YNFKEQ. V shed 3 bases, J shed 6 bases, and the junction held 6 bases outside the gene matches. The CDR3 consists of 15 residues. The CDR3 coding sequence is TGTGCCAGCAGCCACGGACAGGGAGGAGATGAAAAACTGTTTTTT. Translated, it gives CASSHGQGGDEKLFF.

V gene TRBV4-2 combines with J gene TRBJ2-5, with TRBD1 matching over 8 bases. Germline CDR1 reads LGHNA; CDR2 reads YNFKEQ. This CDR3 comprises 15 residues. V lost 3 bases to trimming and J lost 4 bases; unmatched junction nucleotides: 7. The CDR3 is CASSQTTDRVETQYF. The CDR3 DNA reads TGTGCCAGCAGCCAGACAACGGACAGGGTAGAGACCCAGTACTTC.

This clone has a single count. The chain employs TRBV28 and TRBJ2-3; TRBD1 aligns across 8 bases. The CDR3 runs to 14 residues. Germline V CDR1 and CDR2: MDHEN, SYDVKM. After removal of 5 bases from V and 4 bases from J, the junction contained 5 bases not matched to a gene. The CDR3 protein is CASSRTGRPDTQYF. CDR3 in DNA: TGTGCCAGCAGTAGGACAGGGAGGCCAGATACGCAGTATTTT.

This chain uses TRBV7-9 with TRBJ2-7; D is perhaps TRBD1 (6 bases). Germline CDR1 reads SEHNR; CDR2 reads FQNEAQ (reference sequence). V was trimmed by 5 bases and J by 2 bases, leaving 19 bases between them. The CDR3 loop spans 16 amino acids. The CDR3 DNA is TGTGCCAGCAGCCCATCCCGGGGTGGACAGACCTACGAGCAGTACTTC. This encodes CASSPSRGGQTYEQYF. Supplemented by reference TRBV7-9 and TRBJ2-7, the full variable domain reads DTGVSQNPRHKITKRGQNVTFRCDPISEHNRLYWYRQTLGQGPEFLTYFQNEAQLEKSRLLSDRFSAERPKGSFSTLEIQRTEQGDSAMYLCASSPSRGGQTYEQYFGPGTRLTVT.

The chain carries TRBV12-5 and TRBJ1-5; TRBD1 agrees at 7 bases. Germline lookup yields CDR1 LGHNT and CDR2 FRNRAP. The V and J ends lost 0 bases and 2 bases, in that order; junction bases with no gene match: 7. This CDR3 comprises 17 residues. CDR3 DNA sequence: TGTGCTAGTGGTTTGGTTCTAGGGGGCGAGGGCAATCAGCCCCAGCATTTT. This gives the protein CASGLVLGGEGNQPQHF.